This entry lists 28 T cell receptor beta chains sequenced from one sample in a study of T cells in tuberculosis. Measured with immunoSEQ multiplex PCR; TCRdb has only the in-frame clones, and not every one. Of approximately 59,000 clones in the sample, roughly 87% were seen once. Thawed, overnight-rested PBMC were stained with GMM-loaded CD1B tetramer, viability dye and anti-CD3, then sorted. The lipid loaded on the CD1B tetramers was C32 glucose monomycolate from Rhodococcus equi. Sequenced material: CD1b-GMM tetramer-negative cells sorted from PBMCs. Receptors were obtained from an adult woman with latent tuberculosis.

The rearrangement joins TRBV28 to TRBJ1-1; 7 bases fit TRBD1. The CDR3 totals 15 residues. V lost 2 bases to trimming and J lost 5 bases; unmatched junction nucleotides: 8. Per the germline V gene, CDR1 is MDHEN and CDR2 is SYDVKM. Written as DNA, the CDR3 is TGTGCCAGCAGTTTAGGCAAGGGCAGGGGGACTGAAGCTTTCTTT. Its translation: CASSLGKGRGTEAFF.

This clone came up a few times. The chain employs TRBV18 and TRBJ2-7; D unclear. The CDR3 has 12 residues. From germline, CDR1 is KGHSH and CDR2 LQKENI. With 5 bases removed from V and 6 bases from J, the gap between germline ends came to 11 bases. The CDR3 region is CASSYGSPEQYF. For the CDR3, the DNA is TGTGCCAGCTCATACGGGTCTCCCGAGCAGTACTTC.

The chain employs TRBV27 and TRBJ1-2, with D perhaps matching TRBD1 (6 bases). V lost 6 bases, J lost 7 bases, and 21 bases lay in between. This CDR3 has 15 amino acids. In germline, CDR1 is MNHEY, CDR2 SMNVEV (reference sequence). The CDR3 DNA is TGTGCCAGCAGCTCTTCCGGGACAAACTATTTTGGCTACACCTTC. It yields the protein CASSSSGTNYFGYTF.

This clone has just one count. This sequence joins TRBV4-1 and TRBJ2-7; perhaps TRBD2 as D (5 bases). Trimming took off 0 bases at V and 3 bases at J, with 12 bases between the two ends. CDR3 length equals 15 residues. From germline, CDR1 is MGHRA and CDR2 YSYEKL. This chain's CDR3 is CASSQDSAAFYEQYF. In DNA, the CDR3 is TGCGCCAGCAGCCAAGATAGCGCAGCCTTCTACGAGCAGTACTTC.

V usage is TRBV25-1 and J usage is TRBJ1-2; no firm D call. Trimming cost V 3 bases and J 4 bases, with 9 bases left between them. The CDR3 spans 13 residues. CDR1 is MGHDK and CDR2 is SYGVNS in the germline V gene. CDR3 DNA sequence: TGTGCCAGCAGTGACAACCGGGGCTATGGCTACACCTTC. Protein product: CASSDNRGYGYTF.

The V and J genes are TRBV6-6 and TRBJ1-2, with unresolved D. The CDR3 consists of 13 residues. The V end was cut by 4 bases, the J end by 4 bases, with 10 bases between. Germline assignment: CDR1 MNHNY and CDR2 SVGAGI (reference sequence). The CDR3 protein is CASSWEGAYGYTF. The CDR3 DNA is TGTGCCAGCAGTTGGGAGGGAGCCTATGGCTACACCTTC.

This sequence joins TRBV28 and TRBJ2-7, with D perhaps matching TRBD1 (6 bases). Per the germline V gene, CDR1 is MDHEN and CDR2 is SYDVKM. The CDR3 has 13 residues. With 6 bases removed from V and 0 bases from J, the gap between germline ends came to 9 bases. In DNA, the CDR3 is TGTGCCAGCAGACGGGACACCTCCTACGAGCAGTACTTC. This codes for CASRRDTSYEQYF.

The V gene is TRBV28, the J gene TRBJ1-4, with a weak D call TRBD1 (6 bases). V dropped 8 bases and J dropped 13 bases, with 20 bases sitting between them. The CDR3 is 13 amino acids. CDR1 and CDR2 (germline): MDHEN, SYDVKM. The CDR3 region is CASCSGVSWGLFF. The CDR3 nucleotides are TGTGCCAGCTGTTCAGGGGTCTCTTGGGGACTGTTTTTT.

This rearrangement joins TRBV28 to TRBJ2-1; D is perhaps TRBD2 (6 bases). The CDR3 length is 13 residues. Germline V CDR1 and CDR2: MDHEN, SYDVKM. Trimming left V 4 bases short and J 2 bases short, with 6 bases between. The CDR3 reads CASSSGAYNEQFF. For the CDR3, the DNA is TGTGCCAGCAGTTCGGGGGCCTACAATGAGCAGTTCTTC.

The CDR3 spells CASSSGLVTGELFF. DNA of the CDR3: TGTGCCAGCAGCTCAGGACTAGTCACCGGGGAGCTGTTTTTT. The chain recombines TRBV7-2 with TRBJ2-2; TRBD2 aligns across 7 bases. J lost 4 bases, V lost 4 bases, and 3 bases had no gene match. Germline values: CDR1 SGHTA, CDR2 FQGNSA. This CDR3 is 14 amino acids long. Full variable domain (outside the CDR3, taken from reference TRBV7-2 and TRBJ2-2): GAGVSQSPSNKVTEKGKDVELRCDPISGHTALYWYRQSLGQGLEFLIYFQGNSAPDKSGLPSDRFSAERTGGSVSTLTIQRTQQEDSAVYLCASSSGLVTGELFFGEGSRLTVL.

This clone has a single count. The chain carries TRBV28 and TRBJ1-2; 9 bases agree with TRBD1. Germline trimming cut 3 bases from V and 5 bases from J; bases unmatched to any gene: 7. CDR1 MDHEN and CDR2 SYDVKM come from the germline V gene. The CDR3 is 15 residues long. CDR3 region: CASSLPLTGGYGYTF. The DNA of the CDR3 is TGTGCCAGCAGTTTGCCCCTGACAGGGGGATATGGCTACACCTTC.

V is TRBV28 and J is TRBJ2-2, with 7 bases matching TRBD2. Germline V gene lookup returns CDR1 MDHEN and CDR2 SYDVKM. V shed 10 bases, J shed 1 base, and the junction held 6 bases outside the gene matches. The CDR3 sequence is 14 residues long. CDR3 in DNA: TGTGCCATGAGAGGGAGGGGGAACACCGGGGAGCTGTTTTTT. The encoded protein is CAMRGRGNTGELFF.

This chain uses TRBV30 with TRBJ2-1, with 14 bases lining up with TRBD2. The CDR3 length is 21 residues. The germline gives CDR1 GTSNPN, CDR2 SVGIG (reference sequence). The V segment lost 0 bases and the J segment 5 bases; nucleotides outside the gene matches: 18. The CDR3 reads CAWSVWWGLAGVEPTNNEQFF. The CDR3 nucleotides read TGTGCCTGGAGTGTATGGTGGGGACTAGCGGGAGTTGAGCCTACGAACAATGAGCAGTTCTTC.

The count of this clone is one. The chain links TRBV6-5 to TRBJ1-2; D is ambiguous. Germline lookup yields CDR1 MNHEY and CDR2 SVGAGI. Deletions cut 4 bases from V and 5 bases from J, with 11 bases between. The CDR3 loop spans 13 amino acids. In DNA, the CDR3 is TGTGCCAGCAGTTCGGCAGGAGGGTATGGCTACACCTTC. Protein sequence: CASSSAGGYGYTF.

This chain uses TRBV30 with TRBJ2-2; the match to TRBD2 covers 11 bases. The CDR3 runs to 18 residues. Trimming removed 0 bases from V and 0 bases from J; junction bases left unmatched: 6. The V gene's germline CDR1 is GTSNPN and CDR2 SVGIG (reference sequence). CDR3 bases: TGTGCCTGGAGTGTACATTTAGCGGGGGGGTCGAACACCGGGGAGCTGTTTTTT. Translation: CAWSVHLAGGSNTGELFF.

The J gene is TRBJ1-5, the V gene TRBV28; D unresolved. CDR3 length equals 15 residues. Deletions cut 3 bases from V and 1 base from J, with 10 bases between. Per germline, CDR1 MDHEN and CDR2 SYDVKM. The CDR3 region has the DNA TGTGCCAGCAGTTTGCACAGTCGAAGCAATCAGCCCCAGCATTTT. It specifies CASSLHSRSNQPQHF. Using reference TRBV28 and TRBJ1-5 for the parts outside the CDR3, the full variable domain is DVKVTQSSRYLVKRTGEKVFLECVQDMDHENMFWYRQDPGLGLRLIYFSYDVKMKEKGDIPEGYSVSREKKERFSLILESASTNQTSMYLCASSLHSRSNQPQHFGDGTRLSIL.

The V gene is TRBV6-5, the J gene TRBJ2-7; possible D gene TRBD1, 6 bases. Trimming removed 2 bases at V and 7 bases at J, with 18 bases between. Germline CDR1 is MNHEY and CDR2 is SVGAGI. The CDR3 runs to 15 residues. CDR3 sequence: CASSYAYRVREEQYF. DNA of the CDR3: TGTGCCAGCAGTTACGCGTACAGGGTACGTGAAGAGCAGTACTTC.

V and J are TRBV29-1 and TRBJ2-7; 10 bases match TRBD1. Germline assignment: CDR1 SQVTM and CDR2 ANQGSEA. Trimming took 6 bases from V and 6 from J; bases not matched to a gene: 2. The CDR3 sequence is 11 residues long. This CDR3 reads CSVGQGLEQYF. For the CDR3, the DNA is TGCAGCGTGGGACAGGGGCTCGAGCAGTACTTC.

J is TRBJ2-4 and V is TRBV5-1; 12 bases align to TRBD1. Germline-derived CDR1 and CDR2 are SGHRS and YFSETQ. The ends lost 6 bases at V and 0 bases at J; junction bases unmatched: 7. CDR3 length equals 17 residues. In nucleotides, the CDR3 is TGCGCCAGCAAGGGGGGACAGGGGGCTATAGCCAAAAACATTCAGTACTTC. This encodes CASKGGQGAIAKNIQYF.

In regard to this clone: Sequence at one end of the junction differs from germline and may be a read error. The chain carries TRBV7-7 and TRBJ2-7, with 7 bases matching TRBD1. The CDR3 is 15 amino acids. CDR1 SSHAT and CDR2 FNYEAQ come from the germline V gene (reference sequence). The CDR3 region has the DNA TGTGCTAGCAGCTTAGGGGACAGTCCGTTTTACGAGCAGTACTTC. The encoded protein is CASSLGDSPFYEQYF. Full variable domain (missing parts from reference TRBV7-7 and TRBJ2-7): GAGVSQSPRYKVTKRGQDVTLRCDPISSHATLYWYQQALGQGPEFLTYFNYEAQPDKSGLPSDRFSAERPEGSISTLTIQRTEQRDSAMYRCASSLGDSPFYEQYFGPGTRLTVT.

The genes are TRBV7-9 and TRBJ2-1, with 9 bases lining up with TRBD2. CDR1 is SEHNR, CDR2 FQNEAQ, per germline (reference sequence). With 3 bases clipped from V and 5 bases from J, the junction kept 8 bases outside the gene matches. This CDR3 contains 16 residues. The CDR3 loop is CASSFIGAGGNNEQFF. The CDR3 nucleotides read TGTGCCAGCAGCTTCATAGGGGCGGGAGGGAACAATGAGCAGTTCTTC.

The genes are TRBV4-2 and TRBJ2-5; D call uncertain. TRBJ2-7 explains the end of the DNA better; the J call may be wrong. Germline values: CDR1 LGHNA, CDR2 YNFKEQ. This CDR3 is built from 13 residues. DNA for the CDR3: TGTGCCAGCAGCCAACTTAGCTCCTACGAGCAGTACTTC. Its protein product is CASSQLSSYEQYF.

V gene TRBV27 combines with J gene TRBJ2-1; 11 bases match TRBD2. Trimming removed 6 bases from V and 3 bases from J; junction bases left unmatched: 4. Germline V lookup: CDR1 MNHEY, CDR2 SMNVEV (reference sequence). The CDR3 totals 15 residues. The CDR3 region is CASSTGTSGYNEQFF. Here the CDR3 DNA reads TGTGCCAGCAGCACCGGGACTAGCGGCTACAATGAGCAGTTCTTC.

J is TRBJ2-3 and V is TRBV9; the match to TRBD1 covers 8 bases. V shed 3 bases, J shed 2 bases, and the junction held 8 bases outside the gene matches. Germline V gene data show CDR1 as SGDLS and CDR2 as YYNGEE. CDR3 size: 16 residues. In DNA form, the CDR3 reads TGTGCCAGCAGCGCCGACAGGGGTACCCTCACAGATACGCAGTATTTT. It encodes CASSADRGTLTDTQYF.

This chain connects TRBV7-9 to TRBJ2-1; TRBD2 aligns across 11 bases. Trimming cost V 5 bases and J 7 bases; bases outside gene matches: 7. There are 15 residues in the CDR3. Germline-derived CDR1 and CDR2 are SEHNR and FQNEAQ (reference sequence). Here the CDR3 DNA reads TGTGCCAGCAGCACCCTAGCGGGGGGCGGAAATGAGCAGTTCTTC. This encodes CASSTLAGGGNEQFF.

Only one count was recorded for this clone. CDR3 bases: TGTGCCAGCAGTTACGGAGGCCAGAACTATGGCTACACCTTC. This translates into CASSYGGQNYGYTF. The rearrangement uses TRBV6-5 and TRBJ1-2; no definite D call. Germline V lookup: CDR1 MNHEY, CDR2 SVGAGI. The V and J ends lost 2 bases and 2 bases respectively, with 9 bases between them. This CDR3 comprises 14 residues.

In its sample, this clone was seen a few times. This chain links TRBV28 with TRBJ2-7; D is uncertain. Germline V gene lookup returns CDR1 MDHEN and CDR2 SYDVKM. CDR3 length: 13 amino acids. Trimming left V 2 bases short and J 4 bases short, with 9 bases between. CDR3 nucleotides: TGTGCCAGCAGTTTAGATTCGGGTTACGAGCAGTACTTC. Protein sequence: CASSLDSGYEQYF.

CDR3 region: CAWRRMGGEKLFF. The CDR3 DNA reads TGTGCCTGGAGGAGGATGGGAGGTGAAAAACTGTTTTTT. The chain couples TRBV30 to TRBJ1-4; D is undetermined. The CDR3 consists of 13 residues. With 3 bases removed from V and 7 bases from J, the gap between germline ends came to 12 bases. The germline V gene has CDR1 GTSNPN and CDR2 SVGIG (reference sequence).